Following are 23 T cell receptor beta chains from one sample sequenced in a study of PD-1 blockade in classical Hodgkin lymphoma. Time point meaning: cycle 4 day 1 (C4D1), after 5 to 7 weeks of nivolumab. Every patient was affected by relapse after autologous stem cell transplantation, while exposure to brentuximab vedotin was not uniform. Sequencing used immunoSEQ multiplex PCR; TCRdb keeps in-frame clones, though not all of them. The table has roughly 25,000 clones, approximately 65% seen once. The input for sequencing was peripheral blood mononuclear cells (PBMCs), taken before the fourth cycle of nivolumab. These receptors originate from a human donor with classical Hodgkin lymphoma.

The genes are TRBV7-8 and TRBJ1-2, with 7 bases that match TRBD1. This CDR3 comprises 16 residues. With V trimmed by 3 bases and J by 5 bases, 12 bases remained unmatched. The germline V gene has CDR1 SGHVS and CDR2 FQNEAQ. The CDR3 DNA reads TGTGCCAGCAGCTTCCGCGACAGGGATATGTTTTATGGCTACACCTTC. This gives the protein CASSFRDRDMFYGYTF.

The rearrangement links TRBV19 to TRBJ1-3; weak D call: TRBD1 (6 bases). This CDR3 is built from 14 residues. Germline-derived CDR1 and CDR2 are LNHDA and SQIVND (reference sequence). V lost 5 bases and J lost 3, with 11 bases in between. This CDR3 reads CASSVTGIGNTIYF. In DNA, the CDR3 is TGTGCCAGTAGTGTAACAGGGATTGGAAACACCATATATTTT. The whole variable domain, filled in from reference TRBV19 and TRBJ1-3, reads DGGITQSPKYLFRKEGQNVTLSCEQNLNHDAMYWYRQDPGQGLRLIYYSQIVNDFQKGDIAEGYSVSREKKESFPLTVTSAQKNPTAFYLCASSVTGIGNTIYFGEGSWLTVV.

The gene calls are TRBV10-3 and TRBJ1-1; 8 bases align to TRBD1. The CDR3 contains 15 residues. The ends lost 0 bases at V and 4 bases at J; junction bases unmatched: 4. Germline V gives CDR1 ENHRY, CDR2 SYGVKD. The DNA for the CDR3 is TGTGCCATCAGTGAGTCCGGGACAGGCTTCACTGAAGCTTTCTTT. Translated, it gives CAISESGTGFTEAFF.

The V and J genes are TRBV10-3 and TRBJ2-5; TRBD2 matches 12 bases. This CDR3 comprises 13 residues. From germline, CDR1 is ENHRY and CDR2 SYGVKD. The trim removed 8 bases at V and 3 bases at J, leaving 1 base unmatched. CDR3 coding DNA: TGTGCCATCTCTAGCGGGGGGGAAGAGACCCAGTACTTC. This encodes CAISSGGEETQYF.

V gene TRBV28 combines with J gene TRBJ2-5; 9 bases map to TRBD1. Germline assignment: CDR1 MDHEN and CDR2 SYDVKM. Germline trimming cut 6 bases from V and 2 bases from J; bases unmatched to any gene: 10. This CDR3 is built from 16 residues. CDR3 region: CASSQTGTGLQETQYF. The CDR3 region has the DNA TGTGCCAGCAGCCAAACCGGGACAGGGCTACAAGAGACCCAGTACTTC.

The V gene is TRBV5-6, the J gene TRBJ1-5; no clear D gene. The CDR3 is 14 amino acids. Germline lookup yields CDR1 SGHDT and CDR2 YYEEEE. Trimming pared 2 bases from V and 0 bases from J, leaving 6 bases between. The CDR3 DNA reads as TGTGCCAGCAGCTTCTCGATTAGCAATCAGCCCCAGCATTTT. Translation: CASSFSISNQPQHF. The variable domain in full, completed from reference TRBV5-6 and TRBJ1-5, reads DAGVTQSPTHLIKTRGQQVTLRCSPKSGHDTVSWYQQALGQGPQFIFQYYEEEERQRGNFPDRFSGHQFPNYSSELNVNALLLGDSALYLCASSFSISNQPQHFGDGTRLSIL.

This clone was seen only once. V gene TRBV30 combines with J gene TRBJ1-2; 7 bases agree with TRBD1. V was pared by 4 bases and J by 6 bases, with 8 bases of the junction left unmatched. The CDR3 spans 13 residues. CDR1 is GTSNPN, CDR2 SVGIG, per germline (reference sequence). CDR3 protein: CAWKRQGVDGYTF. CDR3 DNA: TGTGCCTGGAAAAGACAGGGAGTAGATGGCTACACCTTC.

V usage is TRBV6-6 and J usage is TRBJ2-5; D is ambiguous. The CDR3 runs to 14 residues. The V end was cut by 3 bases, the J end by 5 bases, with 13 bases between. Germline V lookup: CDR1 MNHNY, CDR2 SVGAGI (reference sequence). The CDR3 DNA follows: TGTGCCAGCAGTTATTTTACAAACGGGGAGACCCAGTACTTC. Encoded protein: CASSYFTNGETQYF.

The CDR3: CASSKGNSGGEPQHF. The CDR3 DNA is TGCGCCAGCAGCAAGGGTAACAGCGGCGGGGAGCCCCAGCATTTT. The V call is TRBV5-1, the J call TRBJ1-5; D gene uncertain. The CDR3 is 15 residues long. CDR1 is SGHRS, CDR2 YFSETQ, per germline. Trimming took 4 bases from V and 8 from J, leaving 19 bases between them.

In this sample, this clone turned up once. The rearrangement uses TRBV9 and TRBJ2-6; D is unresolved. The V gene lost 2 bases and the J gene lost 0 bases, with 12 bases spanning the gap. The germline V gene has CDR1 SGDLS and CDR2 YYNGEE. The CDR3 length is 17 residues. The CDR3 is CASSVGAANSGANVLTF. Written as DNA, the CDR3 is TGTGCCAGCAGCGTTGGCGCCGCAAACTCTGGGGCCAACGTCCTGACTTTC. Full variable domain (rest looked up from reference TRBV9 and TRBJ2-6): DSGVTQTPKHLITATGQRVTLRCSPRSGDLSVYWYQQSLDQGLQFLIQYYNGEERAKGNILERFSAQQFPDLHSELNLSSLELGDSALYFCASSVGAANSGANVLTFGAGSRLTVL.

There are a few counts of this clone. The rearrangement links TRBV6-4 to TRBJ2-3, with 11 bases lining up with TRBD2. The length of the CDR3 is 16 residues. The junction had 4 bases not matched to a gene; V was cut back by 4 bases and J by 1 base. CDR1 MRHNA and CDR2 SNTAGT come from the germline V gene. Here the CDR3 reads CASSAETSGGTDTQYF. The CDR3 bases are TGTGCCAGCAGTGCTGAGACTAGCGGGGGCACAGATACGCAGTATTTT.

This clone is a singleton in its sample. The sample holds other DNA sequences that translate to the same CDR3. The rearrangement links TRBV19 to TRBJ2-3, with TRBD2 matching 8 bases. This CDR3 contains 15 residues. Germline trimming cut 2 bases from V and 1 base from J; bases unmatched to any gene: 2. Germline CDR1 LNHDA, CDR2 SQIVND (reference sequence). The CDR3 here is CASSIRRGGTDTQYF. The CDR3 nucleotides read TGTGCCAGTAGTATACGGCGGGGGGGCACAGATACGCAGTATTTT.

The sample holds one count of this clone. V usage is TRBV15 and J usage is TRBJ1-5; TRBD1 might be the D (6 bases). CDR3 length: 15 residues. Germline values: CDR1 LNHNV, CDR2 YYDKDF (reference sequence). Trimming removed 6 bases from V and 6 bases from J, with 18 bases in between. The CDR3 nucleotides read TGTGCCACCAGTAGGGGGGCGGACCAAGGTCAGCCCCAGCATTTT. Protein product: CATSRGADQGQPQHF.

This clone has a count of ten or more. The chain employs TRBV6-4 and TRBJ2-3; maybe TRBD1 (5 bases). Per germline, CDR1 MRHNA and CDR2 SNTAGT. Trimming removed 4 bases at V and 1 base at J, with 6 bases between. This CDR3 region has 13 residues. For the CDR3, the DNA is TGTGCCAGCAGTGTAGGGGGCACAGATACGCAGTATTTT. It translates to CASSVGGTDTQYF.

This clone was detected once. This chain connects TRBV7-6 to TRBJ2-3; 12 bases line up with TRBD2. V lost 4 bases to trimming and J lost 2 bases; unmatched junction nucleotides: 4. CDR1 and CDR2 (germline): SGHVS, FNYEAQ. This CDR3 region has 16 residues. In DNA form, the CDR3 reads TGTGCCAGCAGCTCGCTAGCGGGGGGGACCACAGATACGCAGTATTTT. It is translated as CASSSLAGGTTDTQYF.

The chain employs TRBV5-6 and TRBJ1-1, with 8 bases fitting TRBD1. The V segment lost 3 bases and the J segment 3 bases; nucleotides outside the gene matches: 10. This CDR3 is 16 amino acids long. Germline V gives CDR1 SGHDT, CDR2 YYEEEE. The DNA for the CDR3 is TGTGCCAGCAGCTCAGCGGACAGGGACCCACACACTGAAGCTTTCTTT. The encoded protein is CASSSADRDPHTEAFF.

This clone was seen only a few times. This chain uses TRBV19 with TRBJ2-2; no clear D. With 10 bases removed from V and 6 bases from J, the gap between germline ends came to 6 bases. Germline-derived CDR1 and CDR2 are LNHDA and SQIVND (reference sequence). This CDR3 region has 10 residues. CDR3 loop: CATHAGELFF. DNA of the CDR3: TGTGCCACCCACGCCGGGGAGCTGTTTTTT.

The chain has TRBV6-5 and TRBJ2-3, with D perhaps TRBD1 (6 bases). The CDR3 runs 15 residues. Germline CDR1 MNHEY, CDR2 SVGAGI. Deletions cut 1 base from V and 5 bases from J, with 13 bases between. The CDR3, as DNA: TGTGCCAGCAGTTACTTAAACCAGGGGAGAGATACGCAGTATTTT. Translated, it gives CASSYLNQGRDTQYF.

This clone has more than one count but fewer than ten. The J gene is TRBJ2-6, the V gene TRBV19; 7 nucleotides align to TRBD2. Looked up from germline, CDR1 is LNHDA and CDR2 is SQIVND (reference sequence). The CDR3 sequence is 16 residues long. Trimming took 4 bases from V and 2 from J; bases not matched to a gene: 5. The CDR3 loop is CASSTRGGAGANVLTF. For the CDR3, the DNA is TGTGCCAGTAGTACTCGGGGAGGGGCTGGGGCCAACGTCCTGACTTTC.

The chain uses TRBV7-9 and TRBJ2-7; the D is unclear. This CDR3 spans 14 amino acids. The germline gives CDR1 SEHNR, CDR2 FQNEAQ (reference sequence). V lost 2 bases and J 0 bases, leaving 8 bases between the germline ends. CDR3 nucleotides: TGTGCCAGCAGCTTAACCGGCATCTCCTACGAGCAGTACTTC. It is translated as CASSLTGISYEQYF. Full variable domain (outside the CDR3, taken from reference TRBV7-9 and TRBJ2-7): DTGVSQNPRHKITKRGQNVTFRCDPISEHNRLYWYRQTLGQGPEFLTYFQNEAQLEKSRLLSDRFSAERPKGSFSTLEIQRTEQGDSAMYLCASSLTGISYEQYFGPGTRLTVT.

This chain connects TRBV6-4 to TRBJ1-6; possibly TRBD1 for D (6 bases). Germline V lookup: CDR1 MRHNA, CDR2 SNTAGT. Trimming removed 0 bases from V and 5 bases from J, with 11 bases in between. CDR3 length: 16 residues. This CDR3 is CASSDSVQGHNSPLHF. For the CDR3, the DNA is TGTGCCAGCAGTGACTCTGTACAGGGTCATAATTCACCCCTCCACTTT.

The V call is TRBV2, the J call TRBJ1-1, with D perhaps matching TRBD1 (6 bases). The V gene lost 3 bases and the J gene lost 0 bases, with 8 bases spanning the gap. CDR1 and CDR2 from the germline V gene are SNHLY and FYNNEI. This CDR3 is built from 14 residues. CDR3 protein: CASSDTGLNTEAFF. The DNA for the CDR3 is TGTGCCAGCAGTGATACAGGGTTGAACACTGAAGCTTTCTTT.

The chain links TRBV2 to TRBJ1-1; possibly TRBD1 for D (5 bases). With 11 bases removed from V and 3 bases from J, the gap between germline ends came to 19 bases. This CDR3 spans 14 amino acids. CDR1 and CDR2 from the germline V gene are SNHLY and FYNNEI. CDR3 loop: CARNRDGGDTEAFF. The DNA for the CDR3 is TGTGCCCGCAACCGGGATGGGGGAGACACTGAAGCTTTCTTT. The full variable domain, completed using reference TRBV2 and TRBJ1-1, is EPEVTQTPSHQVTQMGQEVILRCVPISNHLYFYWYRQILGQKVEFLVSFYNNEISEKSEIFDDQFSVERPDGSNFTLKIRSTKLEDSAMYFCARNRDGGDTEAFFGQGTRLTVV.